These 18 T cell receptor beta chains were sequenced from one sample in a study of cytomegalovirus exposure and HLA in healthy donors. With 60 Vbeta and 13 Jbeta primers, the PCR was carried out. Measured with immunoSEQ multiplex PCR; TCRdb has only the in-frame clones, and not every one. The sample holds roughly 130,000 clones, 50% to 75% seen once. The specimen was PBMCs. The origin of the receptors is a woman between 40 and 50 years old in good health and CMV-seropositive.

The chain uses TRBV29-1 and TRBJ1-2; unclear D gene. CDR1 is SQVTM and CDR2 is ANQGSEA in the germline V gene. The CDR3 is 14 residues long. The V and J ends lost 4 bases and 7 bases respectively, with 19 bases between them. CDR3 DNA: TGCAGCGTTGGGAGCCGGGATTCTTCCCCTGGCTACACCTTC. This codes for CSVGSRDSSPGYTF.

CDR3 coding DNA: TGTGCCACAAGGCGGGGGATCACAGATACGCAGTATTTT. As protein: CATRRGITDTQYF. This rearrangement joins TRBV2 to TRBJ2-3, with 7 nucleotides matching TRBD2. Germline assignment: CDR1 SNHLY and CDR2 FYNNEI. The CDR3 extends over 13 amino acids. Trimming removed 10 bases from V and 2 bases from J; junction bases left unmatched: 6. Looking up the rest from reference TRBV2 and TRBJ2-3 gives the full variable domain: EPEVTQTPSHQVTQMGQEVILRCVPISNHLYFYWYRQILGQKVEFLVSFYNNEISEKSEIFDDQFSVERPDGSNFTLKIRSTKLEDSAMYFCATRRGITDTQYFGPGTRLTVL.

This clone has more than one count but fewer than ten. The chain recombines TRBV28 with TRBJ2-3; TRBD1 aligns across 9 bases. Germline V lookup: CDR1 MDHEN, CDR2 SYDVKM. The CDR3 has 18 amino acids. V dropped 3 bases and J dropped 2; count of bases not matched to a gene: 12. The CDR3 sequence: CASSLLVLRDRDTDTQYF. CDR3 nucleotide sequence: TGTGCCAGCAGTTTGCTAGTCCTCCGGGACAGGGACACAGATACGCAGTATTTT.

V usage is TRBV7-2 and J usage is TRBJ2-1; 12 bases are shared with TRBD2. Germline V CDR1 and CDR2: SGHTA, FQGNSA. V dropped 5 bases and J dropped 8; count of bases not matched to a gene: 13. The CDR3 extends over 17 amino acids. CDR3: CASSLTTSGGGGHEQFF. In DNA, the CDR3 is TGTGCCAGCAGCCTAACGACTAGCGGGGGTGGGGGCCATGAGCAGTTCTTC.

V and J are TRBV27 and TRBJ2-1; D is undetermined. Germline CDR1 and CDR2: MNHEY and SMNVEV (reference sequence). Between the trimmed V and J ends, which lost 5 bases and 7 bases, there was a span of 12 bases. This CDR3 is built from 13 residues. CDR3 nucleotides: TGTGCCAGCAGTCGCTACCCTCGGAATGAGCAGTTCTTC. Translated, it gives CASSRYPRNEQFF.

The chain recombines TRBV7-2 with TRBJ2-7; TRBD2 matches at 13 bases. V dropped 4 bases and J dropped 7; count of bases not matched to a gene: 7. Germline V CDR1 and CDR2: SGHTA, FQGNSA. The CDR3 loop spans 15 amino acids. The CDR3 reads CASSYRTSGRPEQYF. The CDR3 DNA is TGTGCCAGCAGCTATAGGACTAGCGGGAGACCGGAGCAGTACTTC.

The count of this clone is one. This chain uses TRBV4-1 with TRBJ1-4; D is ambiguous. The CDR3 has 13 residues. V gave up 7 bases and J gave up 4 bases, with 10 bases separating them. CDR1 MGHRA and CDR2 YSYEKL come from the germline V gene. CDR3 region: CASTGGLNEKLFF. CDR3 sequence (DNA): TGCGCCAGCACGGGAGGACTTAATGAAAAACTGTTTTTT.

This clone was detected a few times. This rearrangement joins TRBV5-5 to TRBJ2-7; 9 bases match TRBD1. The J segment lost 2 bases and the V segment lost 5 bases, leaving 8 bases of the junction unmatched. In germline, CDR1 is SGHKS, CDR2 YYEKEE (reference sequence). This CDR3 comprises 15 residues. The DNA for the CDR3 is TGTGCCAGCAGAAAAGGGACAGGGTTTACCTACGAGCAGTACTTC. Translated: CASRKGTGFTYEQYF.

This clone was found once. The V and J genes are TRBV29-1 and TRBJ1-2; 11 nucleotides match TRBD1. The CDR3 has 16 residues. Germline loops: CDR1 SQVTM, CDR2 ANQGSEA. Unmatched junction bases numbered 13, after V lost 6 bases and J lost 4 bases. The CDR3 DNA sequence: TGCAGCGTCCTGCCGGACAGGGGGCGCCTGGCCTATGGCTACACCTTC. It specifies CSVLPDRGRLAYGYTF.

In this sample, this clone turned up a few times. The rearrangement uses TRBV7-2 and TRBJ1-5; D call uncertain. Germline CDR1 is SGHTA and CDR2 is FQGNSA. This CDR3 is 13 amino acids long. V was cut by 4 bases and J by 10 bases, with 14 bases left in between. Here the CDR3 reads CASSSLRPGPQHF. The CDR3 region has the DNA TGTGCCAGCAGCTCCCTCCGACCGGGACCCCAGCATTTT.

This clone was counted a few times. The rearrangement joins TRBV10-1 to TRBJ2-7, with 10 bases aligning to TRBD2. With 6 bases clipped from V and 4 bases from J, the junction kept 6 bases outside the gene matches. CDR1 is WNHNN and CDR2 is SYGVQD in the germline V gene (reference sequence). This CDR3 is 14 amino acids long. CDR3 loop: CASSDIAGGYEQYF. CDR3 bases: TGCGCCAGCAGCGACATAGCGGGAGGTTACGAGCAGTACTTC.

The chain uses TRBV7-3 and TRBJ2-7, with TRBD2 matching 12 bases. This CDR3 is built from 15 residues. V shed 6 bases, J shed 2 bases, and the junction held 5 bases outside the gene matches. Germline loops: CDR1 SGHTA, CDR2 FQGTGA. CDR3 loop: CASSWLAGGTYEQYF. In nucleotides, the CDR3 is TGTGCCAGCAGTTGGCTAGCGGGAGGGACCTACGAGCAGTACTTC.

CDR3 loop: CASSKLYNSPLHF. In DNA, the CDR3 is TGTGCCAGCAGTAAACTGTATAATTCACCCCTCCACTTT. The chain has TRBV6-1 and TRBJ1-6; D is uncertain. Germline CDR1 MNHNS, CDR2 SASEGT. The ends were cut back, 5 bases at V and 4 bases at J, with 6 bases in the middle. This CDR3 has 13 residues.

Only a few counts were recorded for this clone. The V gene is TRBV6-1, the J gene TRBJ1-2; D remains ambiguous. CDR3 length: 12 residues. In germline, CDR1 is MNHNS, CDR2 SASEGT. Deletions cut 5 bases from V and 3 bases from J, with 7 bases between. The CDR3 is CASSQRDYGYTF. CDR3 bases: TGTGCCAGCAGTCAAAGAGACTATGGCTACACCTTC.

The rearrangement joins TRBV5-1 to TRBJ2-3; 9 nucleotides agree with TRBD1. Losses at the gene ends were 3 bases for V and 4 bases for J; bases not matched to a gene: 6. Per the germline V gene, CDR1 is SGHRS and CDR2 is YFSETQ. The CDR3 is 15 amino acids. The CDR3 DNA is TGCGCCAGCAGCTCCGGGACAGGGATGCCAGATACGCAGTATTTT. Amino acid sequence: CASSSGTGMPDTQYF.

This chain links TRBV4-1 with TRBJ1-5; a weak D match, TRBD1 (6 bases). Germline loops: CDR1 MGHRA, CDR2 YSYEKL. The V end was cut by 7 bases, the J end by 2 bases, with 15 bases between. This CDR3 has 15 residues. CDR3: CASTHSAGGNQPQHF. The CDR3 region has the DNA TGCGCCAGCACCCATAGTGCAGGGGGCAATCAGCCCCAGCATTTT.

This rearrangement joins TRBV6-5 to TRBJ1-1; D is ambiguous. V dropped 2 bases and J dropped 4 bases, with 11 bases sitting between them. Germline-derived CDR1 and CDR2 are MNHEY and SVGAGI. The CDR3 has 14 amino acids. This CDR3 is CASSYVPGGTEAFF. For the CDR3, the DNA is TGTGCCAGCAGTTACGTCCCAGGTGGCACTGAAGCTTTCTTT.

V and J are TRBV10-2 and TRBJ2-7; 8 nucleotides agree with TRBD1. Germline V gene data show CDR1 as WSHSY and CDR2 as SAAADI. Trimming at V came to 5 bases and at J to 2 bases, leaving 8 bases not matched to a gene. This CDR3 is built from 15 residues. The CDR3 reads CASSSRQGLTYEQYF. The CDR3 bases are TGCGCCAGCAGTTCGCGACAGGGGTTAACCTACGAGCAGTACTTC.